What follows are 30 T cell receptor beta chains derived from one specimen sequenced in a study of OX40 agonist ivuxolimab in advanced cancers. TCRdb keeps only in-frame clones here, not all; method: immunoSEQ multiplex PCR. Altogether tens of thousands of clones are present, 70% to 85% being singletons, with the ten largest covering 3% to 4.5%. This specimen was CD4+ or CD8+ T cells sorted from blood, taken in a trial of the OX40 agonist ivuxolimab. These receptors were collected from an adult with an advanced solid tumor such as melanoma, head and neck, liver or kidney cancer.

V gene TRBV19 combines with J gene TRBJ1-2, with a tentative D call TRBD1 (6 bases). The CDR3 extends over 14 amino acids. The V end lost 7 bases, the J end lost 3 bases, and 15 bases lay between the germline ends. Germline V gene sequence: CDR1 LNHDA, CDR2 SQIVND (reference sequence). CDR3 amino acids: CASNKQGVDYGYTF. CDR3 bases: TGTGCCAGTAATAAACAGGGCGTCGACTATGGCTACACCTTC.

The V and J genes are TRBV21-1 and TRBJ1-5; the D call TRBD1 from the table was never checked on the DNA. TRBV21-1 is classified as a pseudogene. The CDR3 is made up of 17 amino acids. The CDR3 nucleotides are TGTGCCAGCAGCAAAAGGCGACAGGGGGCGTTGAATCAGCCCCAGCATTTT. Translation gives CASSKRRQGALNQPQHF.

This chain connects TRBV5-1 to TRBJ1-1; 7 bases fit TRBD1. Trimming removed 4 bases from V and 1 base from J; junction bases left unmatched: 7. Germline-derived CDR1 and CDR2 are SGHRS and YFSETQ. The CDR3 spans 15 residues. The CDR3 DNA sequence: TGCGCCAGCAGCGCACCAGGGGGAGGGAACACTGAAGCTTTCTTT. It specifies CASSAPGGGNTEAFF.

For this clone: Other nucleotide sequences in the sample specify the same CDR3. The chain links TRBV2 to TRBJ1-3; perhaps TRBD1 as D (5 bases). Germline V gives CDR1 SNHLY, CDR2 FYNNEI. CDR3 length equals 13 residues. V was trimmed by 8 bases and J by 2 bases, leaving 10 bases between them. Written as DNA, the CDR3 is TGTGCCAGCGTTCCAGGGACTGGAAACACCATATATTTT. This codes for CASVPGTGNTIYF. Combining the CDR3 with reference TRBV2 and TRBJ1-3 gives the whole variable domain EPEVTQTPSHQVTQMGQEVILRCVPISNHLYFYWYRQILGQKVEFLVSFYNNEISEKSEIFDDQFSVERPDGSNFTLKIRSTKLEDSAMYFCASVPGTGNTIYFGEGSWLTVV.

This clone was seen only a few times. The chain couples TRBV7-9 to TRBJ1-5; D is unclear. The germline V gene has CDR1 SEHNR and CDR2 FQNEAQ (reference sequence). V was pared by 5 bases and J by 2 bases, with 13 bases between. There are 15 residues in the CDR3. CDR3: CASSPGLAGNQPQHF. DNA of the CDR3: TGTGCCAGCAGCCCCGGACTGGCAGGCAATCAGCCCCAGCATTTT.

V and J are TRBV5-8 and TRBJ1-6; D is possibly TRBD1 (5 bases). Trimming pared 4 bases from V and 1 base from J, leaving 6 bases between. Germline V gene sequence: CDR1 SGHTS, CDR2 YDEGEE. This CDR3 is 14 amino acids long. The CDR3 loop is CASSRGSYNSPLHF. CDR3 nucleotide sequence: TGTGCCAGCAGCAGGGGTTCCTATAATTCACCCCTCCACTTT.

This clone has more than one count but fewer than ten. This same CDR3 is encoded by further DNA sequences in the sample. The V call is TRBV6-1, the J call TRBJ2-4; unclear D gene. The CDR3 runs 15 residues. Germline V CDR1 and CDR2: MNHNS, SASEGT. The ends were cut back, 0 bases at V and 2 bases at J, with 8 bases in the middle. DNA of the CDR3: TGTGCCAGCAGTGAAGCGGCTGGGACCAAAAACATTCAGTACTTC. Its translation: CASSEAAGTKNIQYF.

CDR3 coding DNA: TGTGCCAGCCACTCTAGGTACTCCTCCCGGGCCACCGGGGAGCTGTTTTTT. Its protein is CASHSRYSSRATGELFF. The rearrangement joins TRBV19 to TRBJ2-2; D gene ambiguous. In germline, CDR1 is LNHDA, CDR2 SQIVND (reference sequence). The CDR3 has 17 residues. The V and J ends lost 9 bases and 4 bases respectively, with 24 bases between them.

CDR3 nucleotide sequence: TGTGCCATCAGTGGAAGTCGGGGACAGGGGGCCGCAGATACGCAGTATTTT. It codes for CAISGSRGQGAADTQYF. V usage is TRBV10-3 and J usage is TRBJ2-3; 12 bases map to TRBD1. This CDR3 spans 17 amino acids. Per germline, CDR1 ENHRY and CDR2 SYGVKD. Germline trimming cut 4 bases from V and 4 bases from J; bases unmatched to any gene: 9.

A single count supports this clone. J is TRBJ1-4 and V is TRBV27; 7 bases agree with TRBD1. The germline V gene has CDR1 MNHEY and CDR2 SMNVEV (reference sequence). After removal of 5 bases from V and 0 bases from J, the junction contained 0 bases not matched to a gene. The length of the CDR3 is 14 residues. Here the CDR3 DNA reads TGTGCCAGCAGTGGGACAGCAACTAATGAAAAACTGTTTTTT. It is translated as CASSGTATNEKLFF.

This CDR3 is CASREDTGELFF. The CDR3 DNA is TGTGCCAGCAGGGAGGATACCGGGGAGCTGTTTTTT. The V gene is TRBV6-5, the J gene TRBJ2-2; D is possibly TRBD2 (5 bases). Trimming removed 6 bases at V and 5 bases at J, with 7 bases between. The CDR3 sequence is 12 residues long. Germline CDR1 MNHEY, CDR2 SVGAGI.

In its sample, this clone was seen once. V and J are TRBV6-5 and TRBJ2-1; D is ambiguous. Germline assignment: CDR1 MNHEY and CDR2 SVGAGI. The germline V and J ends were trimmed by 2 bases and 4 bases, with 12 bases remaining between them. This CDR3 region has 15 residues. In DNA form, the CDR3 reads TGTGCCAGCAGTTACGTCCCGGATTCGTACAATGAGCAGTTCTTC. Translated: CASSYVPDSYNEQFF.

The rearrangement joins TRBV30 to TRBJ1-5; D may be TRBD1 (6 bases). V gave up 3 bases and J gave up 0 bases, with 18 bases separating them. Germline CDR1 is GTSNPN and CDR2 is SVGIG (reference sequence). The CDR3 runs to 17 residues. CDR3 in amino acids: CAWSQRGGVPSNQPQHF. The CDR3 DNA follows: TGTGCCTGGAGCCAAAGAGGGGGGGTCCCTAGCAATCAGCCCCAGCATTTT. The full variable domain, rest sourced from reference TRBV30 and TRBJ1-5, is SQTIHQWPATLVQPVGSPLSLECTVEGTSNPNLYWYRQAAGRGLQLLFYSVGIGQISSEVPQNLSASRPQDRQFILSSKKLLLSDSGFYLCAWSQRGGVPSNQPQHFGDGTRLSIL.

The chain uses TRBV27 and TRBJ2-5; TRBD2 matches at 10 bases. This CDR3 comprises 14 residues. Germline values: CDR1 MNHEY, CDR2 SMNVEV (reference sequence). The junction had 9 bases not matched to a gene; V was cut back by 9 bases and J by 5 bases. This CDR3 is CASKSGGAQETQYF. For the CDR3, the DNA is TGTGCCAGTAAGAGCGGGGGGGCCCAGGAGACCCAGTACTTC.

J is TRBJ1-6 and V is TRBV14; no reliable D call. Germline lookup yields CDR1 SGHDN and CDR2 FVKESK. V lost 1 base to trimming and J lost 7 bases, with 8 bases between them. The CDR3 has 14 amino acids. The chain's CDR3 is CASSQGLGNSPLHF. The CDR3 DNA is TGTGCCAGCAGCCAAGGACTGGGGAATTCACCCCTCCACTTT.

The rearrangement joins TRBV10-3 to TRBJ2-7; possibly TRBD1 for D (5 bases). The CDR3 runs 14 residues. From germline, CDR1 is ENHRY and CDR2 SYGVKD. V shed 6 bases and J shed 2 bases, with 14 bases lying between them. The CDR3 DNA sequence: TGTGCCATCAGCCCGGTTACAGGCGCCTACGAGCAGTACTTC. Protein sequence: CAISPVTGAYEQYF.

V gene TRBV30 combines with J gene TRBJ1-2, with TRBD1 identical over 7 bases. Germline-derived CDR1 and CDR2 are GTSNPN and SVGIG (reference sequence). The CDR3 sequence is 11 residues long. Written as DNA, the CDR3 is TGTAAGGTCGGACAGGCAGGAGGCTACACCTTC. It is translated as CKVGQAGGYTF.

The chain is built from TRBV6-5 and TRBJ1-3; D unclear. Germline assignment: CDR1 MNHEY and CDR2 SVGAGI. Deletions cut 6 bases from V and 4 bases from J, with 10 bases between. This CDR3 has 13 amino acids. The CDR3 DNA reads TGTGCCAGCAGCTGGGCCGGCGGAAACACCATATATTTT. Translated, it gives CASSWAGGNTIYF.

This clone was seen a single time. V usage is TRBV11-2 and J usage is TRBJ2-3; D is undetermined. V lost 0 bases and J lost 1, with 8 bases in between. The CDR3 is 15 amino acids. The germline V gene encodes CDR1 SGHAT and CDR2 FQNNGV. The CDR3 nucleotides are TGTGCCAGCAGCTTAGATCGGGCCGGCACAGATACGCAGTATTTT. Its protein is CASSLDRAGTDTQYF. Variable domain in full (rest from reference TRBV11-2 and TRBJ2-3): EAGVAQSPRYKIIEKRQSVAFWCNPISGHATLYWYQQILGQGPKLLIQFQNNGVVDDSQLPKDRFSAERLKGVDSTLKIQPAKLEDSAVYLCASSLDRAGTDTQYFGPGTRLTVL.

This clone was seen more than once but under ten times. This chain connects TRBV30 to TRBJ1-5; D is possibly TRBD1 (6 bases). The germline V and J ends were trimmed by 3 bases and 5 bases, with 8 bases remaining between them. This CDR3 spans 12 amino acids. Germline V gene data show CDR1 as GTSNPN and CDR2 as SVGIG (reference sequence). The CDR3 coding sequence is TGTGCCTGGAGCAGGGGCGATCAGCCCCAGCATTTT. Translation gives CAWSRGDQPQHF.

The chain uses TRBV7-2 and TRBJ2-7; 9 nucleotides align to TRBD2. The ends lost 5 bases at V and 1 base at J; junction bases unmatched: 3. Germline CDR1 and CDR2: SGHTA and FQGNSA. The CDR3 sequence is 14 residues long. The CDR3 nucleotides read TGTGCCAGCAGCGGGACTAGCATTTCCTACGAGCAGTACTTC. Residues: CASSGTSISYEQYF.

In its sample, this clone was seen once. This chain joins TRBV30 and TRBJ2-2, with 9 bases matching TRBD2. The CDR3 sequence is 14 residues long. V lost 4 bases and J lost 5; bases outside the gene matches: 5. Germline lookup yields CDR1 GTSNPN and CDR2 SVGIG (reference sequence). The CDR3 DNA follows: TGTGCCTGGATGGCGGGAGGGCGTACCGGGGAGCTGTTTTTT. This translates into CAWMAGGRTGELFF.

V gene TRBV7-3 combines with J gene TRBJ2-1; D perhaps matches TRBD2 (5 bases). The CDR3 has 13 residues. Trimming took off 5 bases at V and 3 bases at J, with 8 bases between the two ends. Germline V gives CDR1 SGHTA, CDR2 FQGTGA. The CDR3 DNA reads TGTGCCAGCAGCCACGGGAACTACAATGAGCAGTTCTTC. Residues: CASSHGNYNEQFF.

The chain links TRBV7-9 to TRBJ1-6; a weak D match, TRBD1 (5 bases). V lost 0 bases to trimming and J lost 13 bases, with 10 bases between them. The CDR3 length is 13 residues. Germline values: CDR1 SEHNR, CDR2 FQNEAQ (reference sequence). For the CDR3, the DNA is TGTGCCAGCAGCTTAGCGGACGGGGCGCCCCTCCACTTT. This gives the protein CASSLADGAPLHF. The full variable domain, with the rest looked up from reference TRBV7-9 and TRBJ1-6, is DTGVSQNPRHKITKRGQNVTFRCDPISEHNRLYWYRQTLGQGPEFLTYFQNEAQLEKSRLLSDRFSAERPKGSFSTLEIQRTEQGDSAMYLCASSLADGAPLHFGNGTRLTVT.

This rearrangement joins TRBV4-2 to TRBJ2-1; D remains ambiguous. The germline CDR1 and CDR2 sequences are LGHNA and YNFKEQ. Between the trimmed V and J ends, which lost 1 base and 8 bases, there was a span of 6 bases. The CDR3 sequence is 12 residues long. This chain's CDR3 is CASSQVFHEQFF. The CDR3 nucleotides are TGTGCCAGCAGCCAAGTATTCCATGAGCAGTTCTTC.

The chain carries TRBV6-1 and TRBJ1-4; D is unclear. The ends were cut back, 0 bases at V and 0 bases at J, with 5 bases in the middle. Germline CDR1 MNHNS, CDR2 SASEGT. The CDR3 sequence is 15 residues long. The CDR3 region has the DNA TGTGCCAGCAGTGAAGCGAGAGCAACTAATGAAAAACTGTTTTTT. It codes for CASSEARATNEKLFF.

The V gene is TRBV11-2, the J gene TRBJ2-7; perhaps TRBD1 as D (5 bases). The CDR3 consists of 14 residues. Per the germline V gene, CDR1 is SGHAT and CDR2 is FQNNGV. V lost 2 bases, J lost 3 bases, and 11 bases lay in between. CDR3 DNA sequence: TGTGCCAGCAGCTTAAGCGACAGACTCTACGAGCAGTACTTC. Amino acid sequence: CASSLSDRLYEQYF.

The V and J genes are TRBV9 and TRBJ1-3, with 11 bases fitting TRBD1. The CDR3 has 17 residues. Germline CDR1 SGDLS, CDR2 YYNGEE. V lost 0 bases to trimming and J lost 6 bases; unmatched junction nucleotides: 8. This CDR3 reads CASSVAGQGAEVNTIYF. The CDR3 region has the DNA TGTGCCAGCAGCGTAGCAGGACAGGGGGCGGAGGTAAACACCATATATTTT.

The chain employs TRBV18 and TRBJ1-1, with TRBD1 matching 9 bases. This CDR3 contains 15 residues. The V segment lost 4 bases and the J segment 1 base; nucleotides outside the gene matches: 4. The V gene's germline CDR1 is KGHSH and CDR2 LQKENI. The CDR3 is CASSRVGQGNTEAFF. In DNA, the CDR3 is TGTGCCAGCTCACGTGTGGGACAGGGGAACACTGAAGCTTTCTTT.

This clone has just a few counts. The chain is built from TRBV28 and TRBJ1-2; D not certain. CDR1 is MDHEN, CDR2 SYDVKM, per germline. The germline V and J ends were trimmed by 8 bases and 0 bases, with 7 bases remaining between them. This CDR3 spans 12 amino acids. The CDR3 loop is CASGGANYGYTF. CDR3 bases: TGTGCCAGCGGCGGGGCTAACTATGGCTACACCTTC.